A selection of T cell receptor beta chains follows, all from one sample in a study of control samples from healthy donors and cancer patients. Sequencing used immunoSEQ multiplex PCR; TCRdb keeps in-frame clones, though not all of them. The sample shows 80,000 or so clones, around 94% of them seen only once. The specimen sequenced was blood. Receptors originate from a woman aged 55-75 years in good health. Both conserved end residues are trimmed from each CDR3. D genes are given only for firm matches.

j_gene,v_gene,d_gene,CDR3aa
TRBJ1-1,TRBV28,NA,ASSLQGTLNTEAF
TRBJ2-7,TRBV5-6,TRBD2,ASSWGGGSHEQY
TRBJ1-5,TRBV7-8,TRBD1,ASSAGTGFGQPQH
TRBJ2-1,TRBV24-1,NA,ATSAGENEQF
TRBJ1-1,TRBV6-6,NA,ASSYRQTGTEAF
TRBJ1-2,TRBV11-2,NA,ASSSGFEHGYT
TRBJ2-2,TRBV6-2/TRBV6-3,TRBD1,ASSLLQGANTGELF
TRBJ1-2,TRBV3-1/TRBV3-2,NA,ASSHLIEGLDGYT
TRBJ2-3,TRBV29-1,TRBD2,SAATSGGDTQY
TRBJ1-6,TRBV6-5,NA,ASRLDIDNSPLH
TRBJ1-1,TRBV10-1,TRBD1,ASRGQPNTEAF
TRBJ2-7,TRBV3-1/TRBV3-2,TRBD2,ASSLRGVYEQY
TRBJ2-2,TRBV9,NA,ASSVGNRVGTGELF
TRBJ2-7,TRBV28,NA,ASSLSGVNEQY
TRBJ2-3,TRBV7-3,NA,ASSLTGRFTDTQY
TRBJ1-2,TRBV5-4,NA,ASSFAGNYGYT
TRBJ2-1,TRBV19,TRBD2,ASSIGTSGTYNEQF
TRBJ1-2,TRBV2,TRBD1,ASRRQGSNYGYT
TRBJ2-2,TRBV20-1,NA,SASNLAVYTGELF
TRBJ2-3,TRBV5-6,TRBD2,ASTLVAGVYTQY
TRBJ1-4,TRBV12-3/TRBV12-4,NA,ASSLGTEKLF
TRBJ1-3,TRBV19,NA,ASGRLGASGNTIY
TRBJ1-1,TRBV4-3,NA,ASSHVQGNEAF
TRBJ2-7,TRBV29-1,TRBD1,SVVYRDRSSYEQY
TRBJ2-7,TRBV10-3,NA,AISDPGQNNYEQY
TRBJ1-5,TRBV7-2,NA,ASSSPGGGTGPQH
TRBJ1-2,TRBV9,TRBD1,ASSVGGQGNYGYT
TRBJ1-4,TRBV28,NA,ASSLAHLQEKLF
TRBJ1-2,TRBV21-1,NA,ASSTTEDGYT
TRBJ1-1,TRBV28,NA,ASSWGYTEAF